This TCR beta chain appears in the sequencing data of a study of T-cell reconstitution after alpha-beta-depleted transplantation in children. The CDR3 spans 17 residues. The V gene lost 3 bases and the J gene lost 0 bases, with 18 bases spanning the gap. Looked up from germline, CDR1 is DFQATT and CDR2 is SNEGSKA (reference sequence). Construction of the TCRbeta library involved unique molecular identifiers. TCRdb itself ran the PCR reads through MiXCR, one entry per CDR3 protein. The sample shows approximately 520,000 distinct CDR3 sequences, over 25% of them seen only once. The clonotype was recovered from a human donor who donated a stem cell graft to a child with aplastic anemia. J is TRBJ2-1 and V is TRBV20-1; D may be TRBD2 (6 bases). Sample: PBMCs from the stem cell graft donor, taken from the stem cell graft. The CDR3 here is CSASLGTWVASYNEQFF. The CDR3 DNA sequence: TGCAGTGCTAGCCTCGGGACTTGGGTTGCCTCCTACAATGAGCAGTTCTTC.